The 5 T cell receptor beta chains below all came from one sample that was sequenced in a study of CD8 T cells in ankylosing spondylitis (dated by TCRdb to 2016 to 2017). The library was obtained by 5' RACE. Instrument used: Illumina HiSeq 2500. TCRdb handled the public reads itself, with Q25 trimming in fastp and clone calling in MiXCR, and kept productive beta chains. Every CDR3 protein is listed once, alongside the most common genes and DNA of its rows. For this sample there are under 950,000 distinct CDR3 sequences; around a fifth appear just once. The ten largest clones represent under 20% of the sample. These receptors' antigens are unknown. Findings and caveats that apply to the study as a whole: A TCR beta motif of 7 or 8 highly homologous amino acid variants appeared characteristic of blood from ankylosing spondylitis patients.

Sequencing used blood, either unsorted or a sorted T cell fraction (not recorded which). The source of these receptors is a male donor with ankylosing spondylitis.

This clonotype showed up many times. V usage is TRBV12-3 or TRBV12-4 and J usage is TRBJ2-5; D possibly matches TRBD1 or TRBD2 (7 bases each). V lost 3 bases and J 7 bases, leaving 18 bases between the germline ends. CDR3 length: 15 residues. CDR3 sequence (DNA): TGTGCCAGCAGTTTGGGACAGCGGGACGTGGGGACCCAGTACTTC. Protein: CASSLGQRDVGTQYF.

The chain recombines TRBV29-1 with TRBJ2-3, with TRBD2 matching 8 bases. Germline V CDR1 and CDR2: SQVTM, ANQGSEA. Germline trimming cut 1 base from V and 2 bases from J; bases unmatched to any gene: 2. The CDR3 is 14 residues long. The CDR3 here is CSVEASGYTDTQYF. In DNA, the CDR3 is TGCAGCGTTGAAGCTAGCGGGTACACAGATACGCAGTATTTT.

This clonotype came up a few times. CDR3 residues: CASRPGLLSTDTQYF. The CDR3 DNA reads TGTGCCAGCCGCCCGGGACTCCTAAGCACAGATACGCAGTATTTT. V and J are TRBV6-1 and TRBJ2-3; perhaps TRBD2 as D (6 bases). This CDR3 has 15 amino acids. CDR1 and CDR2 (germline): MNHNS, SASEGT. Trimming removed 8 bases from V and 0 bases from J, with 15 bases in between.

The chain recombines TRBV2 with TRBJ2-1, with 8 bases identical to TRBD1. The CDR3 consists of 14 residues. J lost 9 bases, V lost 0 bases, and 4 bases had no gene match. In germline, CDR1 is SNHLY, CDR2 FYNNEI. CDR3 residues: CASSEAIRGLEQFF. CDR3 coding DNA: TGTGCCAGCAGTGAAGCCATCAGGGGGCTTGAGCAGTTCTTC. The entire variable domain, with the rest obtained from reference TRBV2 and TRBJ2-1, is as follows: EPEVTQTPSHQVTQMGQEVILRCVPISNHLYFYWYRQILGQKVEFLVSFYNNEISEKSEIFDDQFSVERPDGSNFTLKIRSTKLEDSAMYFCASSEAIRGLEQFFGPGTRLTVL.

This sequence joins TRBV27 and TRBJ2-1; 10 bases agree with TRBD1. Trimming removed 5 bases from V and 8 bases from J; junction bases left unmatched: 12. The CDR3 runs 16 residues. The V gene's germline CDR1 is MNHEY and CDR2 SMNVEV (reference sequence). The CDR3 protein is CASSLWEGQGMHEQFF. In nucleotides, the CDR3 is TGTGCCAGCAGTCTGTGGGAGGGACAGGGGATGCATGAGCAGTTCTTC.